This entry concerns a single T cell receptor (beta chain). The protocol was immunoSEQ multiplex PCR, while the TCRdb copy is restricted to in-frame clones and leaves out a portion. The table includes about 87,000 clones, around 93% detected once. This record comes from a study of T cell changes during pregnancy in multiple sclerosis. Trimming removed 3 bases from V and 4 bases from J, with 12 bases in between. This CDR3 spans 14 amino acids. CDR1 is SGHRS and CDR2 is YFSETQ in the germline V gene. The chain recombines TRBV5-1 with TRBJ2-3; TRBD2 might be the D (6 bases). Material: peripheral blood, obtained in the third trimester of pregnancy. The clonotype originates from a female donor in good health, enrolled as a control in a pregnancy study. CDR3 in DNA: TGCGCCAGCAGCTCGGTGGGGGACTCAGATACGCAGTATTTT. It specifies CASSSVGDSDTQYF.